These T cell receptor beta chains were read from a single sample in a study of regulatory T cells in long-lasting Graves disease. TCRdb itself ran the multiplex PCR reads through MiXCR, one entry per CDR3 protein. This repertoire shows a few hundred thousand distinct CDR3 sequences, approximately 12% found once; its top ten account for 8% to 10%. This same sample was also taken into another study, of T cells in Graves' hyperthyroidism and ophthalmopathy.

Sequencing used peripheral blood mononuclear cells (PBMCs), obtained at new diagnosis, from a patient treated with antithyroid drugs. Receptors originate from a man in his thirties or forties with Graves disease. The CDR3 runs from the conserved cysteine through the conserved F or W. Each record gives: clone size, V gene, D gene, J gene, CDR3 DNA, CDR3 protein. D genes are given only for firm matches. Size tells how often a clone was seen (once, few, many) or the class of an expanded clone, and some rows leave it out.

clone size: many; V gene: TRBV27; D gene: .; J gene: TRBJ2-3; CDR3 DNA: TGTGCCAGCAGTCCCCGGGACATGAGCACAGATACGCAGTATTTT; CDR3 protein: CASSPRDMSTDTQYF
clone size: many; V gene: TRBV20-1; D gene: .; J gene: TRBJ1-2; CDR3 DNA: TGCAGTGCTAGACCTAGGGCAAGGAACTATGGCTACACCTTC; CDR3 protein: CSARPRARNYGYTF
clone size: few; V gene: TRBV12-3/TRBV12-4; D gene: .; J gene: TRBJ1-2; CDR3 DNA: TGTGCCAGCAGTTATGGCAGGGGAGGTGGCTACACCTTC; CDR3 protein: CASSYGRGGGYTF
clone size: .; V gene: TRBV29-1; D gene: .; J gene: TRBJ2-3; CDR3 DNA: TGCAGCGTTGAAGGGGCTCTCACAGATACGCAGTATTTT; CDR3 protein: CSVEGALTDTQYF
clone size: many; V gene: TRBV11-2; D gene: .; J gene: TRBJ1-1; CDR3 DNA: TGTGCCAGCAGCTTAGGCCCGCTCACTGAAGCTTTCTTT; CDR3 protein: CASSLGPLTEAFF
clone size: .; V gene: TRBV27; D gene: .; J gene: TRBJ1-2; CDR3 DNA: TGTGCCAGCAGCACTTTGAGGGGGACCTATGGCTACACCTTC; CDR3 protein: CASSTLRGTYGYTF
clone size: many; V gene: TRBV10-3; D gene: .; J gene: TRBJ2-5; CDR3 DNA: TGTGCCATCGGATCAGGGGAGACCCAGTACTTC; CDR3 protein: CAIGSGETQYF
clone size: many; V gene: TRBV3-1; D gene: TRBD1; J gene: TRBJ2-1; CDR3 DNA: TGTGCCAGCAGCCTAAACAGGGGGCTAGCGGCCAATGAGCAGTTCTTC; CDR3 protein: CASSLNRGLAANEQFF
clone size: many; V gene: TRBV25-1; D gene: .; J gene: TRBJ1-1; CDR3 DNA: TGTGCCAGCAGTGAAGGGGGTGTTGGCACTGAAGCTTTCTTT; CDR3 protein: CASSEGGVGTEAFF
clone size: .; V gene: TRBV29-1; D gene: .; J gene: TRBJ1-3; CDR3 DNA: TGCAGCGTTCAAGGGGGGGCCTCTGGAAACACCATATATTTT; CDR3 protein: CSVQGGASGNTIYF
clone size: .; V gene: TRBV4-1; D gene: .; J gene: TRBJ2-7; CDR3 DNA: TGCGCCAGCAGCCAAGAAAAGAGGCAGGGGAGACTCGAGCAGTACTTC; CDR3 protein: CASSQEKRQGRLEQYF
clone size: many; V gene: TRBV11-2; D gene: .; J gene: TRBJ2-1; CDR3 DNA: TGTGCCAGCAGCCTTCGCGGTAGCGACAAGTACAATGAGCAGTTCTTC; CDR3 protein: CASSLRGSDKYNEQFF
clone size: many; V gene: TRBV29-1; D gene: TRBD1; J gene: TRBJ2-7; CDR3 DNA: TGCAGCGCAGTGACAGGGGAGGCCTACGAGCAGTACTTC; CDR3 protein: CSAVTGEAYEQYF
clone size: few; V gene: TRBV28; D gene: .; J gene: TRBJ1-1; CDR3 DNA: TGTGCCAGCAGTCCCCTGCAGGGTATGAACACTGAAGCTTTCTTT; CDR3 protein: CASSPLQGMNTEAFF
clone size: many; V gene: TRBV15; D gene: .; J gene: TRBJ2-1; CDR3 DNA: TGTGCCACCAGCAGAGGACCGGACCAAAGGCAGTTCTTC; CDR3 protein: CATSRGPDQRQFF
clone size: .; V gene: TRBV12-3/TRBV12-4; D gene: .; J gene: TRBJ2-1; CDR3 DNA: TGTGCCAGCAGTTTCGGCCGCCCCCCCCAAAATGAGCAGTTCTTC; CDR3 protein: CASSFGRPPQNEQFF
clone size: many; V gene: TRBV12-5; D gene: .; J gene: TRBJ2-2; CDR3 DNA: TGTGCTAGTGGTTTGGCTCAGGGGAACACCGGGGAGCTGTTTTTT; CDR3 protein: CASGLAQGNTGELFF
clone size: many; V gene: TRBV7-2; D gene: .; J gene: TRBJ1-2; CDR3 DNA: TGTGCCAGCAGCCCCGGGGGGGTGCCAACCGCATACACCTTC; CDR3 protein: CASSPGGVPTAYTF
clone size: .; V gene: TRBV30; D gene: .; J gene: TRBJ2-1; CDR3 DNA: TGTGCCTGGAGTGTAACAGGGTGGGGGAATGAGCAGTTCTTC; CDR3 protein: CAWSVTGWGNEQFF
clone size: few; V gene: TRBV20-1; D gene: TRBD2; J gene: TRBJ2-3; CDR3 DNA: TGCAGTGCTAGAGGAGCGGGGCGAGCGGACACAGATACGCAGTATTTT; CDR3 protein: CSARGAGRADTDTQYF
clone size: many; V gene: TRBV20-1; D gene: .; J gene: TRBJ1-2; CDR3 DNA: TGCAGTGCTAGCGCGGACACGTCCCGCGGCTACACCTTC; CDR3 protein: CSASADTSRGYTF
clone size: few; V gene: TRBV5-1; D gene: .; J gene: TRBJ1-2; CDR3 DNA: TGCGCCAGCAGCTGGTCCCCGCTTGCGCCCTATGGCTACACCTTC; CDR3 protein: CASSWSPLAPYGYTF
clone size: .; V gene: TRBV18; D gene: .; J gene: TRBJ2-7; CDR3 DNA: TGTGCCAGCTTGGCAGGGAGGGGGAACTACGAGCAGTACTTC; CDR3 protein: CASLAGRGNYEQYF
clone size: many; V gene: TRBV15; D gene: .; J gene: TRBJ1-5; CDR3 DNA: TGTGCCACCAGCAGAGCCAGGGGTAATAGCAATCAGCCCCAGCATTTT; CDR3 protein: CATSRARGNSNQPQHF
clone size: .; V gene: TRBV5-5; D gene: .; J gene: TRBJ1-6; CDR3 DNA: TGTGCCAGCAGCCAACAGGCGGCAAACTCCTATAATTCACCCCTCCACTTT; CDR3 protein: CASSQQAANSYNSPLHF
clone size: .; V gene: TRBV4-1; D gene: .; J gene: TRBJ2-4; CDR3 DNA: TGCGCCAGCAGCCAAGATGGGGACATTCAGTACTTC; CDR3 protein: CASSQDGDIQYF
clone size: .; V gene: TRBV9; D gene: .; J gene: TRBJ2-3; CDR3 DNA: TGTGCCAGCAGCGTCTACGGGATTCCCACAGATACGCAGTATTTT; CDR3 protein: CASSVYGIPTDTQYF
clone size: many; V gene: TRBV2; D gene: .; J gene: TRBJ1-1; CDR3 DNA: TGTGCCAGCAGTGAGGCAGTTAACACTGAAGCTTTCTTT; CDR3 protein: CASSEAVNTEAFF
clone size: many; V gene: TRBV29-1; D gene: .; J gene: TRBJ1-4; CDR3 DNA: TGCAGCGCCGCTTTAAGGGTGTACGAAACTAATGAAAAACTGTTTTTT; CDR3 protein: CSAALRVYETNEKLFF
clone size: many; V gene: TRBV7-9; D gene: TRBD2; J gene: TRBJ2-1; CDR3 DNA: TGTGCCAGCAGCTTTTTTTCCGGGACTAGCATGTTGAGGGAGCAGTTCTTC; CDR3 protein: CASSFFSGTSMLREQFF
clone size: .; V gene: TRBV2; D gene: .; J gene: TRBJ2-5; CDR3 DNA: TGTGCCAACAGGACCCTCAGGGAGACCCAGTACTTC; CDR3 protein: CANRTLRETQYF
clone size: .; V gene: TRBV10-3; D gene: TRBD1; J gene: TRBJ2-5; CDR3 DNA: TGTGCCATCAGTGACGGACAGGGCTCCCTAGAGACCCAGTACTTC; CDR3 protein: CAISDGQGSLETQYF
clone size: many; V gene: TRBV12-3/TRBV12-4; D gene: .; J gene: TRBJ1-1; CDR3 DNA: TGTGCCAGCAGTTTTCGAGGGGCCACTGAAGCTTTCTTT; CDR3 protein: CASSFRGATEAFF
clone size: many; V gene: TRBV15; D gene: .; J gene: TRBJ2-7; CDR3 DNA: TGTGCCACCAGTAGGGAGCAGGGGCACTACGAGCAGTACTTC; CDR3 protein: CATSREQGHYEQYF
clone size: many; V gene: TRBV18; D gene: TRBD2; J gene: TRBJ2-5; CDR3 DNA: TGTGCCAGCTCACCACTTTCGGGAGGGCCGGAGACCCAGTACTTC; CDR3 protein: CASSPLSGGPETQYF
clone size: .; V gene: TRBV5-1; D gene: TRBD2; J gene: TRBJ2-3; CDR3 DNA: TGCGCCAGCAGCTTAGTCGCTAGCGGGGGTCTTAGCACAGATACGCAGTATTTT; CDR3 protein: CASSLVASGGLSTDTQYF
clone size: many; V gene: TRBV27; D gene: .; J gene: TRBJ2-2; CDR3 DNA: TGTGCCAGCAGTAGAGGGGCAGGGGAGGTGTCCGGGGAGCTGTTTTTT; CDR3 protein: CASSRGAGEVSGELFF
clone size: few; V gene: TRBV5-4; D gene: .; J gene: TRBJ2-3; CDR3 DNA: TGTGCCAGCAGCGCCGCCTGGGGTGCCGATACGCAGTATTTT; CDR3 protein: CASSAAWGADTQYF
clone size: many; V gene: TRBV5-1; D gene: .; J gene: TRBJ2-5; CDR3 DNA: TGCGCCAGCAGCTTGGGGCCGGACATTGAGACCCAGTACTTC; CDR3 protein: CASSLGPDIETQYF
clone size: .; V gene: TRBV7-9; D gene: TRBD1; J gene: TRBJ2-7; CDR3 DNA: TGTGCCAGCAGCCCTCAAGGGGGCATGGACGAGCAGTACTTC; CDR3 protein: CASSPQGGMDEQYF
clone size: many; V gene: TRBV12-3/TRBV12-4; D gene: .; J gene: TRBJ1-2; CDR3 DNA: TGTGCCAGCAGTTTAGAGGGTGGCGGCTACACCTTC; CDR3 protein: CASSLEGGGYTF
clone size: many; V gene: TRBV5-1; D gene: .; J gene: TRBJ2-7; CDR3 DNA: TGCGCCAGCAGCTTGGGGGACAACACCTACGAGCAGTACTTC; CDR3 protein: CASSLGDNTYEQYF
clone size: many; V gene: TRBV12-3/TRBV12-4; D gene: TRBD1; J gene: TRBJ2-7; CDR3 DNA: TGTGCCAGCAGTGTTACAGGGGGCGAGCAGTACTTC; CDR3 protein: CASSVTGGEQYF